This TCR beta chain was recovered during a study of blood T cell repertoires in COVID-19. Seattle patients were enrolled while actively infected and followed longitudinally. J lost 6 bases, V lost 5 bases, and 7 bases had no gene match. Looked up from germline, CDR1 is MNHEY and CDR2 is SMNVEV (reference sequence). This CDR3 spans 14 amino acids. Study processing details: Estimates of nucleated cell counts were drawn from the amplification of reference gene primers. Sequenced by immunoSEQ multiplex PCR; TCRdb stores in-frame clones only, minus some. That table furnishes V, J and clone size, whereas the DNA furnished D and trimming. The sample holds fewer than 200,000 clones, 85% to 90% seen once.

This receptor was obtained from a woman in her 70s with COVID-19, enrolled during active disease. Sequencing was done on a sample of peripheral blood. The chain links TRBV27 to TRBJ2-7; 10 bases align to TRBD1. The CDR3 spells CASSRGTGESEQYF. The CDR3 nucleotides are TGTGCCAGCAGTAGAGGGACAGGGGAGTCCGAGCAGTACTTC.